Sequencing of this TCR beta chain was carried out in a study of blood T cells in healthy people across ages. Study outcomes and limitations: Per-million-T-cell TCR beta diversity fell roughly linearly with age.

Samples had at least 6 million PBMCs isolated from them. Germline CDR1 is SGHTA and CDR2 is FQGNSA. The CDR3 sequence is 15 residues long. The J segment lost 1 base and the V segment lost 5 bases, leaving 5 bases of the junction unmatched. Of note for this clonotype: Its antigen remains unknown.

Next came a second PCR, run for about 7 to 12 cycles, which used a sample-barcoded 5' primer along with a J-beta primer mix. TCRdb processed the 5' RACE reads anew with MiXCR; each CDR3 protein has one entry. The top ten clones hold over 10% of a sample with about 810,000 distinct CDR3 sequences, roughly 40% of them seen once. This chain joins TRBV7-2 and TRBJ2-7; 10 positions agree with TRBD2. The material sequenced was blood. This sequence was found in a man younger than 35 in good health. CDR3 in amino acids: CASSPRTSGSYEQYF. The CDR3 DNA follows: TGTGCCAGCAGCCCCAGGACTAGCGGATCCTACGAGCAGTACTTC. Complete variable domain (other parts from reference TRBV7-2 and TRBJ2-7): GAGVSQSPSNKVTEKGKDVELRCDPISGHTALYWYRQSLGQGLEFLIYFQGNSAPDKSGLPSDRFSAERTGGSVSTLTIQRTQQEDSAVYLCASSPRTSGSYEQYFGPGTRLTVT.